The source of this TCR beta chain is a study of Graves' ophthalmopathy and Graves' hyperthyroidism. This CDR3 has 12 residues. Germline CDR1 and CDR2: LNHDA and SQIVND (reference sequence). The germline V and J ends were trimmed by 6 bases and 6 bases, with 11 bases remaining between them. This clonotype was counted once. A single base separates this from a much larger clone, so it may be a read error. Amplification from RNA transcripts yielded the TCR beta CDR3 regions. After a first-round RT-PCR with HTBI primers, a second-round multiplex PCR was run. TCRdb used MiXCR to reprocess the multiplex PCR reads, holding one entry per CDR3 protein. The sample contains around 600,000 distinct CDR3 sequences, about two fifths of which appear only once.

J is TRBJ2-5 and V is TRBV19; D is ambiguous. This TCR was sampled from an adult man with Graves' ophthalmopathy. The sample consisted of peripheral blood. CDR3 DNA sequence: TGTGCCAGTAGCCTGAGTGAAAAGACCCAGTACTTC. Amino acid sequence: CASSLSEKTQYF.